These T cell receptor beta chains were read from a single sample in a study of shared clonotypes between healthy human individuals. Sequenced by immunoSEQ multiplex PCR; TCRdb stores in-frame clones only, minus some. The sample includes 2 million to 3 million clones, 93% of them seen just once. Sequencing was done on a sample of naive CD4+ T cells from PBMCs. Receptors originate from a man younger than 35 in good health. Some clones in this sample may be carry-over from other donors' samples. Both conserved end residues are part of each CDR3. D genes are given only for firm matches. Clone size is stated in some rows and not others, as once, few, many or a class when expanded.

J gene	clone size	V gene	D gene	CDR3 protein	CDR3 DNA
TRBJ2-5	once	TRBV5-5	TRBD2	CASSSGTSGVGETQYF	TGTGCCAGCAGCTCCGGGACTAGCGGGGTGGGAGAGACCCAGTACTTC
TRBJ2-7	.	TRBV29-1	.	CSVGRRASYEQYF	TGCAGCGTAGGACGTCGAGCATCCTACGAGCAGTACTTC
TRBJ2-2	.	TRBV9	TRBD2	CASSEGVAGGRSGELFF	TGTGCCAGCAGCGAGGGGGTAGCGGGAGGCCGCTCCGGGGAGCTGTTTTTT
TRBJ1-2	.	TRBV18	.	CASSPGGFDYGYTF	TGTGCCAGCTCACCAGGGGGGTTCGACTATGGCTACACCTTC
TRBJ2-1	.	TRBV9	TRBD1	CASTRDSPYNEQFF	TGTGCCAGCACCCGGGACAGTCCTTACAATGAGCAGTTCTTC
TRBJ1-1	.	TRBV7-9	.	CASSLGGITRGTEAFF	TGTGCCAGCAGCTTAGGGGGGATTACGAGAGGCACTGAAGCTTTCTTT
TRBJ2-2	once	TRBV19	TRBD1	CASRAGQGRTGELFF	TGTGCCAGTAGGGCCGGACAGGGAAGGACCGGGGAGCTGTTTTTT
TRBJ1-1	.	TRBV5-6	.	CASSWRGGAEAFF	TGTGCCAGCAGCTGGCGGGGCGGCGCTGAAGCTTTCTTT
TRBJ1-2	.	TRBV7-8	.	CASRSTTGPYGYTF	TGTGCCAGCAGAAGTACTACAGGGCCCTATGGCTACACCTTC
TRBJ2-2	.	TRBV2	.	CASSEARLVIVPGELFF	TGTGCCAGCAGTGAAGCCAGACTAGTAATAGTCCCCGGGGAGCTGTTTTTT
TRBJ1-5	.	TRBV2	.	CASSGSPNQPQHF	TGTGCCAGCAGTGGCAGCCCGAATCAGCCCCAGCATTTT
TRBJ2-3	.	TRBV7-2	.	CASSLYLIGTDTQYF	TGTGCCAGCAGCTTATATCTCATCGGGACAGATACGCAGTATTTT
TRBJ2-3	.	TRBV11-3	.	CASSLGIGAVTDTQYF	TGTGCCAGCAGCTTAGGGATTGGAGCGGTGACAGATACGCAGTATTTT
TRBJ1-2	few	TRBV27	.	CASSLGLGVYGYTF	TGTGCCAGCAGTTTAGGACTGGGGGTCTATGGCTACACCTTC
TRBJ1-1	.	TRBV4-1	.	CASSRSGAKNTEAFF	TGCGCCAGCAGCCGATCCGGGGCAAAGAACACTGAAGCTTTCTTT
TRBJ2-5	.	TRBV18	.	CASSAETQYF	TGTGCCAGCTCAGCAGAGACCCAGTACTTC
TRBJ2-6	.	TRBV11-3	.	CASSPSPGAGANVLTF	TGTGCCAGCAGCCCAAGCCCCGGAGCTGGGGCCAACGTCCTGACTTTC
TRBJ1-1	.	TRBV5-1	.	CATRVPEAGTEAFF	TGCGCCACCCGGGTCCCCGAGGCCGGCACTGAAGCTTTCTTT
TRBJ1-2	few	TRBV25-1	.	CASSEYGGYTF	TGTGCCAGCAGTGAATATGGGGGCTACACCTTC
TRBJ2-2	.	TRBV2	TRBD1	CASSDQGAGELFF	TGTGCCAGCAGTGACCAGGGGGCCGGGGAGCTGTTTTTT
TRBJ2-5	.	TRBV12-5	.	CASGFWVWGTKETQYF	TGTGCTAGTGGTTTTTGGGTGTGGGGCACAAAAGAGACCCAGTACTTC
TRBJ2-1	once	TRBV7-7	TRBD1	CASSLWTGEDEQFF	TGTGCCAGCAGCCTGTGGACAGGGGAGGATGAGCAGTTCTTC
TRBJ2-5	.	TRBV30	TRBD1	CAWKVTGARETQYF	TGTGCCTGGAAGGTAACAGGGGCTCGGGAGACCCAGTACTTC
TRBJ2-7	.	TRBV7-2	.	CASSPNSHYEQYF	TGTGCCAGCAGCCCAAACAGTCACTACGAGCAGTACTTC
TRBJ2-6	.	TRBV4-1	TRBD2	CASSMFGLAGLGSPGANVLTF	TGCGCCAGCAGCATGTTTGGACTAGCGGGCCTAGGGTCTCCTGGGGCCAACGTCCTGACTTTC
TRBJ1-5	.	TRBV27	.	CASRGYLGGNQPQHF	TGTGCCAGCAGGGGGTATTTGGGGGGGAATCAGCCCCAGCATTTT
TRBJ1-4	.	TRBV2	.	CASGSLREKLFF	TGTGCCAGCGGGAGCCTCAGGGAAAAACTGTTTTTT
TRBJ2-7	.	TRBV5-1	TRBD1	CASSSRTGGIYEQYF	TGCGCCAGCAGCTCCCGGACAGGGGGCATCTACGAGCAGTACTTC
TRBJ1-5	.	TRBV10-3	.	CAIRPSDGANQPQHF	TGTGCCATCAGGCCCTCGGACGGTGCAAATCAGCCCCAGCATTTT
TRBJ2-5	once	TRBV7-8	.	CASSRRLAQETQYF	TGTGCCAGCAGCCGACGACTGGCCCAAGAGACCCAGTACTTC
TRBJ1-1	.	TRBV29-1	.	CSVGVGKAEAFF	TGCAGCGTTGGAGTCGGTAAGGCGGAAGCTTTCTTT
TRBJ1-4	.	TRBV29-1	TRBD1	CSVAGTANEKLFF	TGCAGCGTGGCCGGGACAGCTAATGAAAAACTGTTTTTT
TRBJ1-1	.	TRBV10-2	TRBD1	CASSGQGGPNAEAFF	TGCGCCAGCAGCGGACAGGGTGGGCCGAACGCTGAAGCTTTCTTT
TRBJ1-3	.	TRBV5-8	.	CASSPRRGDRNTIYF	TGTGCCAGCAGCCCCAGACGGGGAGATCGAAACACCATATATTTT
TRBJ2-7	few	TRBV7-3	TRBD1	CASSVDRVYEQYF	TGTGCCAGCAGCGTGGACAGGGTCTACGAGCAGTACTTC
TRBJ2-1	.	TRBV4-2	.	CASSQGLAGSSYNEQFF	TGTGCCAGCAGCCAAGGATTGGCGGGAAGCTCCTACAATGAGCAGTTCTTC
TRBJ2-3	.	TRBV29-1	.	CSVYGRARDTQYF	TGCAGCGTTTATGGGCGTGCAAGAGATACGCAGTATTTT
TRBJ1-4	.	TRBV7-6	.	CASSYWDGRNEKLFF	TGTGCCAGCAGTTATTGGGACGGCCGAAATGAAAAACTGTTTTTT
TRBJ2-3	.	TRBV18	TRBD1	CASSPGQVGTDTQYF	TGTGCCAGCTCACCAGGACAGGTTGGCACAGATACGCAGTATTTT
TRBJ2-7	.	TRBV2	.	CASSRGPAYEQYF	TGTGCCAGCAGTCGTGGACCGGCCTACGAGCAGTACTTC
TRBJ2-7	.	TRBV28	.	CASSLKQPGPNEQYF	TGTGCCAGCAGTTTAAAACAACCGGGGCCCAACGAGCAGTACTTC
TRBJ2-5	.	TRBV2	.	CASSESRVGAHQETQYF	TGTGCCAGCAGTGAATCGCGGGTTGGAGCCCACCAAGAGACCCAGTACTTC
TRBJ1-5	few	TRBV10-3	.	CAISGHREGQPQHF	TGTGCCATCAGTGGCCACAGGGAAGGTCAGCCCCAGCATTTT
TRBJ2-2	.	TRBV28	TRBD2	CASAGGGSGTGELFF	TGTGCCAGCGCCGGTGGCGGGAGTGGCACCGGGGAGCTGTTTTTT
TRBJ2-3	.	TRBV9	.	CASSVGVETQYF	TGTGCCAGCAGCGTAGGGGTCGAGACGCAGTATTTT
TRBJ2-7	.	TRBV27	.	CASSLRRSAHEQYF	TGTGCCAGCAGTTTACGGCGGTCCGCCCACGAGCAGTACTTC
TRBJ1-2	once	TRBV4-2	.	CASSLVSGYGYTF	TGTGCCAGCAGCTTGGTTTCGGGCTATGGCTACACCTTC
TRBJ2-3	.	TRBV9	.	CASKTGSQTDTQYF	TGTGCCAGCAAGACTGGGTCTCAGACAGATACGCAGTATTTT
TRBJ1-5	.	TRBV2	.	CASSESSDGAYSNQPQHF	TGTGCCAGCAGTGAGTCGAGTGACGGAGCTTATAGCAATCAGCCCCAGCATTTT
TRBJ1-3	.	TRBV7-2	TRBD1	CASSSGQGRNTIYF	TGTGCCAGCAGCTCAGGACAGGGGAGAAACACCATATATTTT